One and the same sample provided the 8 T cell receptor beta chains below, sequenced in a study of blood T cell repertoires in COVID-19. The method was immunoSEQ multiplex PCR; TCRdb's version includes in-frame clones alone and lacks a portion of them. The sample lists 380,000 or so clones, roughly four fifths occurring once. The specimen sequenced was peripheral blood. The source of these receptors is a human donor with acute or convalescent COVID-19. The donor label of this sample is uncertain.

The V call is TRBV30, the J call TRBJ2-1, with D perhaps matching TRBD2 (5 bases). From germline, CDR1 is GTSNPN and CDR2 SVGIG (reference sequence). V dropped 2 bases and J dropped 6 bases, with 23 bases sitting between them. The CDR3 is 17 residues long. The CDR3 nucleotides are TGTGCCTGGAGTTATACCCCCCCTAGCCGCCGATCCAATGAGCAGTTCTTC. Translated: CAWSYTPPSRRSNEQFF.

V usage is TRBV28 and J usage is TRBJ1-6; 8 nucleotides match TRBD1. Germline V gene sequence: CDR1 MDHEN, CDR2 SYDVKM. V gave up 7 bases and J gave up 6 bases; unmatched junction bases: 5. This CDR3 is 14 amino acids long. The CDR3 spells CASTPDRGNSPLHF. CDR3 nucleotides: TGTGCCAGCACCCCTGACAGGGGTAATTCACCCCTCCACTTT.

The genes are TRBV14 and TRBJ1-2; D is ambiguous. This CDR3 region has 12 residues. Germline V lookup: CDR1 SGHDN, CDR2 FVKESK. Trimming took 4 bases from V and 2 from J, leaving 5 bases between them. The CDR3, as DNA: TGTGCCAGCAGCCCTCAGAACTATGGCTACACCTTC. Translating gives CASSPQNYGYTF.

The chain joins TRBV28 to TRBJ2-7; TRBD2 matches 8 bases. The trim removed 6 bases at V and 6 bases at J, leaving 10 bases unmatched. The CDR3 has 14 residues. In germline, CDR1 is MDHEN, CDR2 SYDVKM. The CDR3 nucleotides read TGTGCCAGCAGCCAGACGGGGGGGCCTGGCGAGCAGTACTTC. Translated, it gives CASSQTGGPGEQYF.

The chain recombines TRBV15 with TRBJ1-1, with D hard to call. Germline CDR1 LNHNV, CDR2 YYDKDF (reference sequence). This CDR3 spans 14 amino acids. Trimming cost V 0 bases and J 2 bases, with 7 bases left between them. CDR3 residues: CATSRESVNTEAFF. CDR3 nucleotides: TGTGCCACCAGCAGAGAGTCGGTCAACACTGAAGCTTTCTTT.

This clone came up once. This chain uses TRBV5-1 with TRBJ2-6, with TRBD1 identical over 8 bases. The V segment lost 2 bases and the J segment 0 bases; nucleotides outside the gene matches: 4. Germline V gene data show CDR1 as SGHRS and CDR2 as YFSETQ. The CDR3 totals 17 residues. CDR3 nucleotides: TGCGCCAGCAGCTTAGACAGGGGTGGCTCTGGGGCCAACGTCCTGACTTTC. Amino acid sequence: CASSLDRGGSGANVLTF.

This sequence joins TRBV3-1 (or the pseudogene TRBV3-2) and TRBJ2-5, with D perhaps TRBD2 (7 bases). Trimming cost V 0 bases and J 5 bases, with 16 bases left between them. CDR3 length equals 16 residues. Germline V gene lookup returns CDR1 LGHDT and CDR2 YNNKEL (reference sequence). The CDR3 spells CASSQDILRGGETQYF. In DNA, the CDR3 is TGTGCCAGCAGCCAAGATATATTAAGGGGGGGGGAGACCCAGTACTTC.

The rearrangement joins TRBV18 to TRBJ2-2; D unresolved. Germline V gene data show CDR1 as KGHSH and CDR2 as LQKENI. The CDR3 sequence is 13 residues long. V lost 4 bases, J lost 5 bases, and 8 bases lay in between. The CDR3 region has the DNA TGTGCCAGCTCACTGGGCCCAACCGGGGAGCTGTTTTTT. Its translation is CASSLGPTGELFF.